The T cell receptor (beta chain) under discussion was sequenced for a study of cytomegalovirus exposure and HLA in healthy donors. Study findings and constraints: In a later analysis, HLA-associated TCR beta chains were more clonally expanded than equally common others.

All donors participated as healthy donors of bone marrow. With 60 Vbeta and 13 Jbeta primers, the PCR was carried out. Original methodology: A follow-up analysis tallied 73 million or so unique TCR beta chains, roughly 11 million shared. Sequencing used immunoSEQ multiplex PCR; TCRdb keeps in-frame clones, though not all of them. V, J and clone size are those of that table, while D and trimming were read from the DNA. Of 150,000 to 200,000 clones detected, 60% to 80% appear once; the ten largest clones hold under 5.5%. Germline values: CDR1 KGHSH, CDR2 LQKENI. V lost 3 bases to trimming and J lost 4 bases, with 19 bases between them. This CDR3 comprises 17 residues. On this clone itself: As yet, its antigen is unknown.

The chain combines TRBV18 with TRBJ2-1; the D gene is possibly TRBD1 (5 bases). The TCR comes from a man between 18 and 35 years old in good health and CMV-seropositive. Material for sequencing was PBMCs. The CDR3 DNA is TGTGCCAGCTCACCGGAACTGGCCGACAGCCTTTACAATGAGCAGTTCTTC. Translated, it gives CASSPELADSLYNEQFF.